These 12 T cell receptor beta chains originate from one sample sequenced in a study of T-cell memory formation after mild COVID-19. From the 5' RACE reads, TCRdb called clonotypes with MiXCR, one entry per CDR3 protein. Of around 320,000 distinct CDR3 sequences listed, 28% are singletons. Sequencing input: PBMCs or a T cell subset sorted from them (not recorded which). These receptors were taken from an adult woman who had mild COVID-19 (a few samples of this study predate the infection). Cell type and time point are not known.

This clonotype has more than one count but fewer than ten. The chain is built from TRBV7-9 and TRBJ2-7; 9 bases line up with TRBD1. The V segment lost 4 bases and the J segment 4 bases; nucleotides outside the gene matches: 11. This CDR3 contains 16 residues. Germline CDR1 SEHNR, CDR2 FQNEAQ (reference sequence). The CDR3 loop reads CASSSTHAGTGYEQYF. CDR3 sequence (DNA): TGTGCCAGCAGCTCGACGCACGCCGGGACAGGGTACGAGCAGTACTTC.

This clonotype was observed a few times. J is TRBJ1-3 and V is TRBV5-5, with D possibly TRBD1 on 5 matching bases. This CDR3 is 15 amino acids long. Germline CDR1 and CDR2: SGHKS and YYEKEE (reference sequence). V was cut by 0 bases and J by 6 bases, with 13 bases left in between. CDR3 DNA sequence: TGTGCCAGCAGCTTGGGTGTGACGGACAAAAACACCATATATTTT. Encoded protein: CASSLGVTDKNTIYF.

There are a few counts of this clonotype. The CDR3 loop reads CASSEPRVNTEAFF. CDR3 coding DNA: TGTGCCAGCAGTGAACCTAGGGTGAACACTGAAGCTTTCTTT. The chain is built from TRBV6-1 and TRBJ1-1; D not resolved. There are 14 residues in the CDR3. Germline V gives CDR1 MNHNS, CDR2 SASEGT. Between the trimmed V and J ends, which lost 2 bases and 0 bases, there was a span of 7 bases.

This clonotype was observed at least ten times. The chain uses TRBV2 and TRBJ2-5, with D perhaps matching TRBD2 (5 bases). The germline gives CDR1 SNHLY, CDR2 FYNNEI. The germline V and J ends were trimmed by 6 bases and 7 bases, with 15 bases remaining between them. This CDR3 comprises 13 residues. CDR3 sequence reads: CASRTGPGGTQYF. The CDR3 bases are TGTGCCAGCAGGACGGGTCCAGGAGGGACCCAGTACTTC.

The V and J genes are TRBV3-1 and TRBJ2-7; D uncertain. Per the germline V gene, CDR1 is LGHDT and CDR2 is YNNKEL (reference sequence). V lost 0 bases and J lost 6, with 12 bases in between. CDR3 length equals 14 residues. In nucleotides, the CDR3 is TGTGCCAGCAGCCAAGAAGGTGGCCGTAGCGAGCAGTACTTC. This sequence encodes CASSQEGGRSEQYF.

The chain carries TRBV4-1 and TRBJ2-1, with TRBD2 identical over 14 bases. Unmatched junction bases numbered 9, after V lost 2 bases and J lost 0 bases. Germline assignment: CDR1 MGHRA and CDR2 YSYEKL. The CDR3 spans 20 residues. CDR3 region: CASSQIGLAGGYSSYNEQFF. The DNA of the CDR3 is TGCGCCAGCAGCCAAATAGGACTAGCGGGGGGTTATAGCTCCTACAATGAGCAGTTCTTC.

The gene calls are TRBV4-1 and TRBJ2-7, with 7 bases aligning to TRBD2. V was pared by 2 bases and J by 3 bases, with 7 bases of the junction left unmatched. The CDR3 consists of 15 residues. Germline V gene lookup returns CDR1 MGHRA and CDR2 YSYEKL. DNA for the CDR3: TGCGCCAGCAGCCAATTCCGCGGGGGAGACTACGAGCAGTACTTC. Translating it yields CASSQFRGGDYEQYF.

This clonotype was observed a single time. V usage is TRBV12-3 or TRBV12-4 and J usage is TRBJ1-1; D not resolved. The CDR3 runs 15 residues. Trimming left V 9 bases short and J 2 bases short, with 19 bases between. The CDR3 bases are TGTGCCAGAAGGGCCTCCATCGGGGTCAACACTGAAGCTTTCTTT. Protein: CARRASIGVNTEAFF.

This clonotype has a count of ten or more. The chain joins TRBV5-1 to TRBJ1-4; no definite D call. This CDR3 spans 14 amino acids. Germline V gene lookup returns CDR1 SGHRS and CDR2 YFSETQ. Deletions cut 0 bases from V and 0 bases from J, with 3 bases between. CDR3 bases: TGCGCCAGCAGCTTGGGGGCAACTAATGAAAAACTGTTTTTT. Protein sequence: CASSLGATNEKLFF.

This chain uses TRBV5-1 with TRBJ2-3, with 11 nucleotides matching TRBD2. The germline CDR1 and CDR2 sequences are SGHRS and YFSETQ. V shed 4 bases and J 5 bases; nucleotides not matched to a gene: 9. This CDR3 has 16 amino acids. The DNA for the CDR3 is TGCGCCAGCAGCGCCCATAGCGGGGGGGCAGGAGATACGCAGTATTTT. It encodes CASSAHSGGAGDTQYF.

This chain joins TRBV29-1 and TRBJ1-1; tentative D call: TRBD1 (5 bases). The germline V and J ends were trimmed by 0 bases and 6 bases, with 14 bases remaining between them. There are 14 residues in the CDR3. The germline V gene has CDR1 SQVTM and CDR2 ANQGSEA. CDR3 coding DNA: TGCAGCGTTGAAGAGCCAGGGACGATCGCTGAAGCTTTCTTT. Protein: CSVEEPGTIAEAFF.

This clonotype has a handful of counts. CDR3 amino acids: CASSSGQGASKDTQYF. The CDR3 region has the DNA TGTGCCAGCAGCTCTGGACAGGGGGCTTCGAAAGATACGCAGTATTTT. The chain couples TRBV13 to TRBJ2-3; TRBD1 matches at 11 bases. The CDR3 sequence is 16 residues long. J gave up 5 bases and V 4 bases, and 8 bases lay outside the gene matches. The germline gives CDR1 PRHDT, CDR2 FYEKMQ (reference sequence).